The entry that follows covers one T cell receptor (beta chain) sequence. CDR1 is ENHRY, CDR2 SYGVKD, per germline. V trimming: 6 bases; J trimming: 2 bases; junction bases outside the gene matches: 6. CDR3 size: 14 residues. This specimen belongs to a study of blood T cell repertoires in COVID-19. In the study overall: Sources were T cells, B-cell-depleted T cells, or PBMCs; the material itself was cDNA or gDNA.

In the source study's methods: Reference gene primer amplification yielded estimated nucleated cell counts. The table came from immunoSEQ multiplex PCR; TCRdb's copy has only in-frame clones and leaves some out. Clone size and V and J calls were adopted from that table, with D and trimming inferred from the DNA. The sample lists some 250,000 clones, about four fifths occurring once. This TCR was sampled from a woman aged 18-29 years with acute or convalescent COVID-19. V is TRBV10-3 and J is TRBJ2-5; 7 nucleotides agree with TRBD1. Sequencing was done on a sample of peripheral blood. The CDR3 DNA reads as TGTGCCATCAGCACCACAGGGGAACAAGAGACCCAGTACTTC. Translating gives CAISTTGEQETQYF.